One and the same sample provided the 21 T cell receptor beta chains below, sequenced in a study of shared clonotypes between healthy human individuals. Naivety among CD8 cells was defined by CD45RO negativity and positive CCR7 selection, thereby excluding terminally differentiated effector memory CD45RA+ cells. The assay was immunoSEQ multiplex PCR, and TCRdb's table has in-frame clones only and misses some. Of around 1.9 million clones in the sample, more than 85% are singletons; the top ten hold under 2%. Input material: naive CD8+ T cells from PBMCs. The source is a man between 18 and 29 years old in good health. Some clones in this sample may be carry-over from other donors' samples.

The CDR3 sequence is CASSPKARTNPLEQYF. The DNA of the CDR3 is TGTGCCAGCAGCCCGAAAGCCCGGACTAACCCTCTTGAGCAGTACTTC. The chain uses TRBV11-2 and TRBJ2-7, with a weak D call TRBD2 (6 bases). V was trimmed by 5 bases and J by 7 bases, leaving 24 bases between them. The germline V gene encodes CDR1 SGHAT and CDR2 FQNNGV. The CDR3 sequence is 16 residues long.

The chain carries TRBV27 and TRBJ2-7; 12 bases agree with TRBD2. Germline values: CDR1 MNHEY, CDR2 SMNVEV (reference sequence). V dropped 10 bases and J dropped 2; count of bases not matched to a gene: 12. The CDR3 extends over 16 amino acids. The CDR3 coding sequence is TGTGCCACCTTAATGACTAGCGGGAGTGCGGCCTACGAGCAGTACTTC. It is translated as CATLMTSGSAAYEQYF.

With regard to this clone: The limits of the CDR3 on the DNA are not certain, so only TCRdb's listed CDR3 is given. This sequence joins TRBV30 and TRBJ2-7; TRBD1 is the table's D call and was not checked against the DNA. CDR1 is GTSNPN, CDR2 SVGIG, per germline (reference sequence). Ends included, the CDR3 has 11 residues. The CDR3 loop is CAWSVGQGAFF.

The rearrangement uses TRBV9 and TRBJ2-6, with D possibly being TRBD1 (5 bases). The V end was cut by 2 bases, the J end by 0 bases, with 9 bases between. Germline lookup yields CDR1 SGDLS and CDR2 YYNGEE. This CDR3 contains 16 residues. Here the CDR3 reads CASSVGPISGANVLTF. CDR3 bases: TGTGCCAGCAGCGTGGGGCCAATCTCTGGGGCCAACGTCCTGACTTTC.

The genes are TRBV7-9 and TRBJ2-3; no firm D call. The CDR3 spans 19 residues. Germline V lookup: CDR1 SEHNR, CDR2 FQNEAQ (reference sequence). Trimming took off 6 bases at V and 2 bases at J, with 27 bases between the two ends. CDR3 in DNA: TGTGCCAGCAGTCAAGCCCCCGGATTCCAGATAACTTACACAGATACGCAGTATTTT. Its translation: CASSQAPGFQITYTDTQYF.

The chain carries TRBV28 and TRBJ1-1; D is ambiguous. The V gene lost 1 base and the J gene lost 2 bases, with 17 bases spanning the gap. Per the germline V gene, CDR1 is MDHEN and CDR2 is SYDVKM. This CDR3 has 17 amino acids. The CDR3 is CASSLLDAVSINTEAFF. The CDR3, as DNA: TGTGCCAGCAGTTTATTAGATGCGGTCAGCATAAACACTGAAGCTTTCTTT. The entire variable domain, with the rest obtained from reference TRBV28 and TRBJ1-1, is as follows: DVKVTQSSRYLVKRTGEKVFLECVQDMDHENMFWYRQDPGLGLRLIYFSYDVKMKEKGDIPEGYSVSREKKERFSLILESASTNQTSMYLCASSLLDAVSINTEAFFGQGTRLTVV.

This sequence joins TRBV5-1 and TRBJ1-2; the D gene is possibly TRBD1 (5 bases). The length of the CDR3 is 12 residues. Trimming shortened V by 1 base and J by 8 bases, and 9 bases separated the two germline ends. Germline V gene data show CDR1 as SGHRS and CDR2 as YFSETQ. The CDR3 region has the DNA TGCGCCAGCAGCTTGTTAGGGGAGGGCTACACCTTC. Protein: CASSLLGEGYTF.

The chain has TRBV19 and TRBJ1-1; tentative D call: TRBD1 (5 bases). The germline gives CDR1 LNHDA, CDR2 SQIVND (reference sequence). CDR3 length: 14 amino acids. Trimming removed 8 bases at V and 4 bases at J, with 17 bases between. CDR3 sequence (DNA): TGTGCCAGTGGAGGACCGGCAAGGGGCACTGAAGCTTTCTTT. Translating it yields CASGGPARGTEAFF.

The gene calls are TRBV7-9 and TRBJ2-7, with D unresolved. CDR3 length: 13 residues. Germline assignment: CDR1 SEHNR and CDR2 FQNEAQ (reference sequence). Deletions cut 7 bases from V and 3 bases from J, with 13 bases between. CDR3 region: CASTGSTHYEQYF. The CDR3 DNA reads as TGTGCCAGCACCGGATCCACCCACTACGAGCAGTACTTC.

The genes are TRBV7-8 and TRBJ2-1; D is unclear. Germline V gives CDR1 SGHVS, CDR2 FQNEAQ. V was pared by 5 bases and J by 0 bases, with 14 bases between. The CDR3 extends over 16 amino acids. CDR3 sequence reads: CASSAIRRASYNEQFF. The CDR3 DNA reads TGTGCCAGCAGCGCCATCAGGCGAGCCTCCTACAATGAGCAGTTCTTC.

This clone occurred once. The V call is TRBV5-8, the J call TRBJ2-3; D not resolved. The CDR3 loop spans 13 amino acids. V was shortened by 7 bases and J by 4 bases, with 13 bases between the two germline ends. Per germline, CDR1 SGHTS and CDR2 YDEGEE. The chain's CDR3 is CASDSLFPDTQYF. DNA of the CDR3: TGTGCCAGCGACTCTCTGTTTCCAGATACGCAGTATTTT.

This chain uses TRBV15 with TRBJ1-3; D not resolved. This CDR3 comprises 14 residues. V gave up 3 bases and J gave up 0 bases, with 6 bases separating them. CDR1 and CDR2 from the germline V gene are LNHNV and YYDKDF (reference sequence). CDR3 sequence: CATSSSYSGNTIYF. As DNA, the CDR3 is TGTGCCACCAGCAGTTCTTACTCTGGAAACACCATATATTTT.

The chain links TRBV19 to TRBJ1-1; no definite D call. V lost 5 bases, J lost 3 bases, and 7 bases lay in between. The CDR3 totals 12 residues. CDR1 and CDR2 from the germline V gene are LNHDA and SQIVND (reference sequence). The CDR3 DNA sequence: TGTGCCAGTAGTGCGCTCCACACTGAAGCTTTCTTT. This codes for CASSALHTEAFF. Supplemented by reference TRBV19 and TRBJ1-1, the full variable domain reads DGGITQSPKYLFRKEGQNVTLSCEQNLNHDAMYWYRQDPGQGLRLIYYSQIVNDFQKGDIAEGYSVSREKKESFPLTVTSAQKNPTAFYLCASSALHTEAFFGQGTRLTVV.

The sample holds one count of this clone. This rearrangement joins TRBV2 to TRBJ2-5, with D hard to call. The germline V gene has CDR1 SNHLY and CDR2 FYNNEI. The V and J ends lost 2 bases and 5 bases respectively, with 3 bases between them. This CDR3 contains 11 residues. CDR3 nucleotides: TGTGCCAGCAGTGAATGGGAGACCCAGTACTTC. It encodes CASSEWETQYF.

The chain joins TRBV7-9 to TRBJ2-1, with D uncertain. CDR3 length equals 16 residues. The germline V gene has CDR1 SEHNR and CDR2 FQNEAQ (reference sequence). Trimming left V 1 base short and J 0 bases short, with 10 bases between. CDR3 in amino acids: CASSLDRRSSYNEQFF. The CDR3 DNA reads TGTGCCAGCAGCTTAGATCGGCGGAGCTCCTACAATGAGCAGTTCTTC.

V gene TRBV27 combines with J gene TRBJ2-7; the D call may be TRBD1 or TRBD2 (5 bases each). V lost 4 bases, J lost 2 bases, and 9 bases lay in between. The CDR3 covers 13 residues. CDR1 and CDR2 from the germline V gene are MNHEY and SMNVEV (reference sequence). CDR3 sequence: CASSWGTTYEQYF. CDR3 in DNA: TGTGCCAGCAGTTGGGGGACCACCTACGAGCAGTACTTC.

The CDR3 DNA follows: TGTGCCAGCAGCCCCCGAAGTCCGGACTATGGCTACACCTTC. Protein product: CASSPRSPDYGYTF. The chain uses TRBV5-5 and TRBJ1-2; no clear D. Germline V gene sequence: CDR1 SGHKS, CDR2 YYEKEE (reference sequence). Trimming pared 4 bases from V and 3 bases from J, leaving 13 bases between. The CDR3 is made up of 14 amino acids.

The chain couples TRBV29-1 to TRBJ2-1, with 8 bases aligning to TRBD1. Trimming removed 2 bases from V and 4 bases from J; junction bases left unmatched: 7. CDR3 length: 15 residues. CDR1 is SQVTM, CDR2 ANQGSEA, per germline. The CDR3 reads CSVENPTGVYNEQFF. The DNA for the CDR3 is TGCAGCGTTGAAAACCCGACAGGGGTTTACAATGAGCAGTTCTTC.

As to this clone: This specimen includes other DNA sequences encoding the same CDR3. CDR3 protein: CASSLGTSSYEQYF. Written as DNA, the CDR3 is TGTGCCAGCAGCTTGGGGACCTCTTCCTACGAGCAGTACTTC. The V call is TRBV5-6, the J call TRBJ2-7; D uncertain. The V and J ends lost 0 bases and 1 base respectively, with 8 bases between them. Germline V gene data show CDR1 as SGHDT and CDR2 as YYEEEE. CDR3 size: 14 residues.

The sample holds one count of this clone. The chain has TRBV28 and TRBJ1-5; D is unclear. V was shortened by 6 bases and J by 4 bases, with 7 bases between the two germline ends. Germline loops: CDR1 MDHEN, CDR2 SYDVKM. This CDR3 has 12 residues. This CDR3 is CASRGMNQPQHF. CDR3 DNA: TGTGCCAGCAGGGGAATGAATCAGCCCCAGCATTTT. Combining the CDR3 with reference TRBV28 and TRBJ1-5 gives the whole variable domain DVKVTQSSRYLVKRTGEKVFLECVQDMDHENMFWYRQDPGLGLRLIYFSYDVKMKEKGDIPEGYSVSREKKERFSLILESASTNQTSMYLCASRGMNQPQHFGDGTRLSIL.

V gene TRBV11-2 combines with J gene TRBJ2-7; 8 nucleotides match TRBD2. The CDR3 covers 14 residues. V trimming: 3 bases; J trimming: 4 bases; junction bases outside the gene matches: 5. Germline V CDR1 and CDR2: SGHAT, FQNNGV. The CDR3 spells CASSFSGGRYEQYF. CDR3 sequence (DNA): TGTGCCAGCAGCTTCTCCGGCGGGAGGTACGAGCAGTACTTC.